The 5 T cell receptor beta chains reported below all come from one sample, sequenced in a study of T-cell reconstitution after alpha-beta-depleted transplantation in children. Study conclusions and caveats: Several hundred expanded graft clones reportedly gave rise to the alpha-beta T cells present about two months after transplant.

Unique molecular identifiers were incorporated when the TCRbeta library was constructed. TCRdb reanalysed the PCR reads using MiXCR and keeps one entry per CDR3 protein. Of approximately 31,000 distinct CDR3 sequences in the sample, under 6.5% were seen once. What these receptors recognize is not known. Material: peripheral blood, obtained 60 days after TCRalphabeta/CD19-depleted stem cell transplant. These receptors were obtained from a child younger than two who had a stem cell transplant for acute myeloid leukemia, so the T cells may come from the graft donor.

This clonotype was detected many times. The chain links TRBV12-3 or TRBV12-4 to TRBJ2-7; TRBD1 might be the D (6 bases). Trimming took off 5 bases at V and 2 bases at J, with 13 bases between the two ends. The CDR3 is 14 residues long. The CDR3 region has the DNA TGTGCCAGCAGTCCCCGTAGACAGGCCTACGAGCAGTACTTC. This sequence encodes CASSPRRQAYEQYF.

This clonotype was observed at least ten times. The chain employs TRBV7-2 and TRBJ2-1, with D hard to call. Germline V gene lookup returns CDR1 SGHTA and CDR2 FQGNSA. The CDR3 loop spans 17 amino acids. V shed 1 base and J shed 2 bases, with 15 bases lying between them. The CDR3 spells CASSLVGVSGPYNEQFF. The DNA of the CDR3 is TGTGCCAGCAGCTTAGTTGGGGTCTCGGGCCCCTACAATGAGCAGTTCTTC.

The table lists this clonotype with many counts. The J gene is TRBJ1-3, the V gene TRBV12-3 or TRBV12-4, with no clear D. V was trimmed by 3 bases and J by 0 bases, leaving 9 bases between them. The CDR3 is 15 amino acids. The CDR3 loop is CASSLEWLSGNTIYF. The CDR3 DNA reads TGTGCCAGCAGTTTGGAATGGCTCTCTGGAAACACCATATATTTT.

V usage is TRBV24-1 and J usage is TRBJ2-1, with a weak D call TRBD2 (6 bases). V lost 2 bases and J 6 bases, leaving 7 bases between the germline ends. Germline values: CDR1 KGHDR, CDR2 SFDVKD. CDR3 length equals 13 residues. The CDR3, as DNA: TGTGCCACCAGTGATTCGGGGGTCAATGAGCAGTTCTTC. Amino acid sequence: CATSDSGVNEQFF.

This clonotype was observed many times. V usage is TRBV5-1 and J usage is TRBJ2-2; unclear D gene. CDR1 is SGHRS, CDR2 YFSETQ, per germline. The CDR3 is 14 amino acids. The V gene lost 5 bases and the J gene lost 0 bases, with 8 bases spanning the gap. CDR3 in DNA: TGCGCCAGCAGTTCGAGACCGAACACCGGGGAGCTGTTTTTT. Amino acid sequence: CASSSRPNTGELFF.